The sequence of this T cell receptor (beta chain) was determined in a study of T cell repertoires in aging, cancer and after chemotherapy. Overall study context: The full dataset contained 9.1 million or so TCR reads. Findings and caveats of the study: Across the chemotherapy interval, each cancer cohort showed higher median generation probability, suggesting thymic rebound. In cancer patients, declining TCR diversity with age involved lost richness and lost evenness.

TRB rearrangements spanning V, D and J were amplified using mixed TRB-A/B primers. Each CDR3 protein is one row after TCRdb ran MiXCR on the multiplex PCR reads. Of about 5,000 distinct CDR3 sequences in the sample, 23% are singletons; the top ten hold 4% to 4.5%. Trimming took 4 bases from V and 9 from J, leaving 10 bases between them. The CDR3 covers 11 residues. Germline V CDR1 and CDR2: DFQATT, SNEGSKA (reference sequence). As concerns this clonotype: The antigen is undetermined.

Peripheral blood genomic DNA, not sorted cells or RNA, was the template. The specimen was blood. The rearrangement links TRBV20-1 to TRBJ2-1; D remains ambiguous. The TCR sequence derives from a human donor with a blood cancer. The CDR3 loop is CSAMADGEQFF. In nucleotides, the CDR3 is TGCAGTGCTATGGCAGATGGTGAGCAGTTCTTC.